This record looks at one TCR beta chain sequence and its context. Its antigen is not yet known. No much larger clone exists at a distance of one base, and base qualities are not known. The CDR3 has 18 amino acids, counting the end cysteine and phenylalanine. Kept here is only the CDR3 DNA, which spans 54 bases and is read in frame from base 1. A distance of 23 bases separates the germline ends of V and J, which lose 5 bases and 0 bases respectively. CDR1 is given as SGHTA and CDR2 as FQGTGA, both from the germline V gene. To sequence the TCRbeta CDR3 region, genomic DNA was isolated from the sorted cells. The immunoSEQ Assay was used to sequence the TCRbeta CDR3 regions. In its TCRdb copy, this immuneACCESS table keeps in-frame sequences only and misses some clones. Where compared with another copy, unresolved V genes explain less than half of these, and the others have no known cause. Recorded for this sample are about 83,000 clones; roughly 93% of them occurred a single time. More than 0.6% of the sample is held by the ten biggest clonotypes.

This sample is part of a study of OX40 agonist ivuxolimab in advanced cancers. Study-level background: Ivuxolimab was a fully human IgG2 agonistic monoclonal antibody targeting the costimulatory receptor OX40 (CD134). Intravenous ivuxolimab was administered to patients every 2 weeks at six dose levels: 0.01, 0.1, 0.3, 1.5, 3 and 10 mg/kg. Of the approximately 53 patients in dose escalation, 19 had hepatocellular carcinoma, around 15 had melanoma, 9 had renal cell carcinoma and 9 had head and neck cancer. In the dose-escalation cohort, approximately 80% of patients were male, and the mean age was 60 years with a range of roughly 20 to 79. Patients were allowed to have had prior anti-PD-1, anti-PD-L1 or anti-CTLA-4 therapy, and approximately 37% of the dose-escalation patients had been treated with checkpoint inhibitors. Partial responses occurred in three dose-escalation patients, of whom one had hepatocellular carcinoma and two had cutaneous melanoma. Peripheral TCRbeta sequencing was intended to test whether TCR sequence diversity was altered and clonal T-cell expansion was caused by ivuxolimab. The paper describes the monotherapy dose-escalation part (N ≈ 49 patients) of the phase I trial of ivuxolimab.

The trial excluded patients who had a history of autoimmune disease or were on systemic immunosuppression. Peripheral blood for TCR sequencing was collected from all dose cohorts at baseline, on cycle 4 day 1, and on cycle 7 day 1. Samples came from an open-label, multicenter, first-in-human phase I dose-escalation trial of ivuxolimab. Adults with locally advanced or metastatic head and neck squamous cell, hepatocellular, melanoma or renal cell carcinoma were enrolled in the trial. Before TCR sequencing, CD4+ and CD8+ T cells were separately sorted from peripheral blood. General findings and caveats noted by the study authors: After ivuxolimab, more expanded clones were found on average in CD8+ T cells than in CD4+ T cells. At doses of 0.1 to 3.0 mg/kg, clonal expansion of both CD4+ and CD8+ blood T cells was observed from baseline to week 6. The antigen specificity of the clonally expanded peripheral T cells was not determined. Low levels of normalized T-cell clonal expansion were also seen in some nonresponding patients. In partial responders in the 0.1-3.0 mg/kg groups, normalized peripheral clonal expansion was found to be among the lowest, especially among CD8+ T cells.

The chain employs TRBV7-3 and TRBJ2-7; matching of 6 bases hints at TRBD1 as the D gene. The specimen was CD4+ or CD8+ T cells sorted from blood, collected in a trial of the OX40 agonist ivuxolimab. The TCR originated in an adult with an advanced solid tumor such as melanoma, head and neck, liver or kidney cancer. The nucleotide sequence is TGTGCCAGCAGCCCTACCATTTTATCGACAGGTCTCTCCTACGAGCAGTACTTC. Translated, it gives CASSPTILSTGLSYEQYF.